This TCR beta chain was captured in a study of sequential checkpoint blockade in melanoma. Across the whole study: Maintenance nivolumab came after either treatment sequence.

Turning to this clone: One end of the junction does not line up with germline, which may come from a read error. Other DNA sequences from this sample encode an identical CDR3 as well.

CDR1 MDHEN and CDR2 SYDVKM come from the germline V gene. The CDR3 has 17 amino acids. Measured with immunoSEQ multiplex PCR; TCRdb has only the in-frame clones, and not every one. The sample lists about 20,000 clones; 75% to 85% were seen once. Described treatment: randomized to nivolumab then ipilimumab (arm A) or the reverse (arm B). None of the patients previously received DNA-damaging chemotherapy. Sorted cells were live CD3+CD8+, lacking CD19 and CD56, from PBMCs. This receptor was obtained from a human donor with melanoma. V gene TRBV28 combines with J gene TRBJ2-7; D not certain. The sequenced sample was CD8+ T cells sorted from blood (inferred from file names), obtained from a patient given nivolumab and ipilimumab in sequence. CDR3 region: CASSLSYYTSLYYEQYF. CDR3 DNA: TGCGCCAGCAGTTTATCATACTATACCTCGTTGTACTACGAGCAGTACTTC.